Shown below are 2 T cell receptor beta chains from a single sample sequenced in a study of cytomegalovirus exposure and HLA in healthy donors. Primers for the PCR totalled 60 Vbeta and 13 Jbeta. Assay: immunoSEQ multiplex PCR; the TCRdb copy retains only in-frame clones and omits some. The sample holds about 86,000 clones, roughly three quarters seen once. Sequencing was carried out using PBMCs. These receptors all stem from a woman aged 35 to 49 in good health and CMV-seropositive.

The chain joins TRBV18 to TRBJ1-2; D gene ambiguous. The CDR3 extends over 15 amino acids. Germline V lookup: CDR1 KGHSH, CDR2 LQKENI. V lost 2 bases and J lost 0, with 10 bases in between. The CDR3 protein is CASSPNRDSNYGYTF. The CDR3 DNA sequence: TGTGCCAGCTCACCAAATCGGGATTCTAACTATGGCTACACCTTC.

The gene calls are TRBV29-1 and TRBJ1-1, with 7 nucleotides matching TRBD1. Germline V CDR1 and CDR2: SQVTM, ANQGSEA. This CDR3 is built from 11 residues. V was clipped by 6 bases and J by 11 bases; unmatched bases: 9. This chain's CDR3 is CSVPRGRGAFF. DNA of the CDR3: TGCAGCGTCCCCAGGGGCAGGGGGGCTTTCTTT. The variable domain in full, completed from reference TRBV29-1 and TRBJ1-1, reads SAVISQKPSRDICQRGTSLTIQCQVDSQVTMMFWYRQQPGQSLTLIATANQGSEATYESGFVIDKFPISRPNLTFSTLTVSNMSPEDSSIYLCSVPRGRGAFFGQGTRLTVV.